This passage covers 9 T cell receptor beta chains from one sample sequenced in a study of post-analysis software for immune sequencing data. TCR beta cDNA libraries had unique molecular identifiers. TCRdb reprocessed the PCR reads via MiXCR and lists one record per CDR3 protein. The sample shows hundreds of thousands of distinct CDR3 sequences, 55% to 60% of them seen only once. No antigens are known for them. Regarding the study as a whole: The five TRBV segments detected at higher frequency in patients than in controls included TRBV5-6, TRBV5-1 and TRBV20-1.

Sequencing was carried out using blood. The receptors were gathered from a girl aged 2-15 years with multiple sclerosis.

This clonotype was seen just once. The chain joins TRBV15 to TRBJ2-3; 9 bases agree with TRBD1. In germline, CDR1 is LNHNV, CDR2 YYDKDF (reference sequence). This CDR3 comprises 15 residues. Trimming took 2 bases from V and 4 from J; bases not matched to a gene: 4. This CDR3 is CATSRPGQGSDTQYF. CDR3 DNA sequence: TGTGCCACCAGCAGACCGGGACAGGGTTCAGATACGCAGTATTTT.

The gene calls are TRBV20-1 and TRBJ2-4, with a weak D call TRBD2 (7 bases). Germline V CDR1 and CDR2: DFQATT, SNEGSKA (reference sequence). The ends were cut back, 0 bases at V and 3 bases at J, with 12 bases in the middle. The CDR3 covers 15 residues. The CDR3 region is CSARDRGASKNIQYF. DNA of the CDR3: TGCAGTGCTAGAGATCGGGGGGCGAGCAAAAACATTCAGTACTTC.

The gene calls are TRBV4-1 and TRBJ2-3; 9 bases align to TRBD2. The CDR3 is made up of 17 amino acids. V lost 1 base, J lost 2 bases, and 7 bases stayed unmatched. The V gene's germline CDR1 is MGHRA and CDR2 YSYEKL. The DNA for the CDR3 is TGCGCCAGCAGCCAAGCCCAGGGACTAGCCGACACAGATACGCAGTATTTT. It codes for CASSQAQGLADTDTQYF.

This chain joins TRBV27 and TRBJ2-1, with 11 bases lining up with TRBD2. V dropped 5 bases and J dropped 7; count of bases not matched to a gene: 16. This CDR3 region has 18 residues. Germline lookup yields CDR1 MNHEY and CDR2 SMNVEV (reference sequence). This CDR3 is CASSGSLLSGGARNEQFF. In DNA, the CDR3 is TGTGCCAGCAGTGGATCCCTCCTTAGCGGGGGGGCGAGGAATGAGCAGTTCTTC.

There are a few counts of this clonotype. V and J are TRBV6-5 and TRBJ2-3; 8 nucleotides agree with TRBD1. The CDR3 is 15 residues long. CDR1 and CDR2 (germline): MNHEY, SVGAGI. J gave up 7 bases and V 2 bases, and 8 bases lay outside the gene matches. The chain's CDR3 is CASSYIAGGANTQYF. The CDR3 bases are TGTGCCAGCAGTTACATTGCAGGGGGCGCGAATACGCAGTATTTT.

As DNA, the CDR3 is TGCAGTGCTAGAGGAGTCGCGGGAACCTACAATGAGCAGTTCTTC. This encodes CSARGVAGTYNEQFF. This chain links TRBV20-1 with TRBJ2-1; D is possibly TRBD2 (6 bases). From germline, CDR1 is DFQATT and CDR2 SNEGSKA (reference sequence). The CDR3 is made up of 15 amino acids. V lost 1 base, J lost 2 bases, and 12 bases lay in between.

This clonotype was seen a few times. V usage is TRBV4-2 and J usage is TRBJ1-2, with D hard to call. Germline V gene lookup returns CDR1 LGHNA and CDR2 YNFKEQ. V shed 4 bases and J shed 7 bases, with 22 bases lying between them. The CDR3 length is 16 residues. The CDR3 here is CASSRVGSGRPGGYTF. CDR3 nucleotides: TGTGCCAGCAGCCGCGTGGGGTCCGGGAGGCCCGGTGGCTACACCTTC.

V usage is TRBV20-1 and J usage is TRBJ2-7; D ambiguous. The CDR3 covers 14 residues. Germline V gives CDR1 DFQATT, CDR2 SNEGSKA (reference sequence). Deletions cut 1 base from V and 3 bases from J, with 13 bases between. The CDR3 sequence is CSARGSATIYEQYF. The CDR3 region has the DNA TGCAGTGCTAGAGGATCAGCGACCATCTACGAGCAGTACTTC.

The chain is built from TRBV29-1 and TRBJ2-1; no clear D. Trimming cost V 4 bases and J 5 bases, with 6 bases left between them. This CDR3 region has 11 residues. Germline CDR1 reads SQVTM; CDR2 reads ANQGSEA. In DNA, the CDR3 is TGCAGCGTTGGAAAGGACAATGAGCAGTTCTTC. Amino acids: CSVGKDNEQFF.